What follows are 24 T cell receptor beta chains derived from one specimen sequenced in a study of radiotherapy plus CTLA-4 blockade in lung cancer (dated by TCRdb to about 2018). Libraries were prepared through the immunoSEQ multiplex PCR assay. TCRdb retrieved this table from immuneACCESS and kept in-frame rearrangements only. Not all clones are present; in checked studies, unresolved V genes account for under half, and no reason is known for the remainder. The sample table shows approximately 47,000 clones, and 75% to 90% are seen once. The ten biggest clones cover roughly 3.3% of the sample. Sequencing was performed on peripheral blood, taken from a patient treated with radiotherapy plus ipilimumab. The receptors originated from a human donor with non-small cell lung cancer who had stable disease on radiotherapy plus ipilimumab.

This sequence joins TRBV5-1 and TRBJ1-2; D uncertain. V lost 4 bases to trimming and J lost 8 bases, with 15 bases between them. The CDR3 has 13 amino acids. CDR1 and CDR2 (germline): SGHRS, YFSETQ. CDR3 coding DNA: TGCGCCAGCAGCCCCCGGGGTAGGCACGGCTACACCTTC. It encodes CASSPRGRHGYTF.

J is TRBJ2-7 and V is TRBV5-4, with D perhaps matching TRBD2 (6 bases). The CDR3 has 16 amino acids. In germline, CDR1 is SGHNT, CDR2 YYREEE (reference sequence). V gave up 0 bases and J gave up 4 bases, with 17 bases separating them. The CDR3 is CASSLGLSAGFYEQYF. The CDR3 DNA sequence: TGTGCCAGCAGCTTGGGCCTTTCGGCGGGGTTTTACGAGCAGTACTTC.

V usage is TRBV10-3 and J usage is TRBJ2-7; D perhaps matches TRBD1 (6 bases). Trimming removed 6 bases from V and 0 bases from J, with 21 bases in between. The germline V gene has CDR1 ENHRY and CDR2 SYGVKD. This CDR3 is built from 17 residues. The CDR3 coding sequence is TGTGCCATCAGAGCCCTGACAGGACCGTCAGCCTCCTACGAGCAGTACTTC. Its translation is CAIRALTGPSASYEQYF.

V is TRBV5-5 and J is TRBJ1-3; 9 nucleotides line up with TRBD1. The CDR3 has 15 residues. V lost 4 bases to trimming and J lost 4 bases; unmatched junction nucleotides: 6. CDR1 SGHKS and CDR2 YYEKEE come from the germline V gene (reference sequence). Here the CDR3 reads CASSLDRGTGNTIYF. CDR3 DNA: TGTGCCAGCAGCCTGGACAGGGGAACAGGAAACACCATATATTTT.

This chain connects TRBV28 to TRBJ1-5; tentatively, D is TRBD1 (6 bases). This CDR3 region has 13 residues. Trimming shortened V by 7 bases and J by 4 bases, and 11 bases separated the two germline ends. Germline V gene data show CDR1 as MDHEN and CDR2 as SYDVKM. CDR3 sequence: CASNRELNQPQHF. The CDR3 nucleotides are TGTGCCAGCAACAGGGAGTTAAATCAGCCCCAGCATTTT.

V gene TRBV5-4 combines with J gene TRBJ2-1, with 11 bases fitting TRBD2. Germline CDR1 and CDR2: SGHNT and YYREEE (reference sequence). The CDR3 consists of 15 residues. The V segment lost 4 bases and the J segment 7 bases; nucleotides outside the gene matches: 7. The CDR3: CASSGGTSGLNEQFF. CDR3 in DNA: TGTGCCAGCAGCGGAGGGACTAGCGGACTAAATGAGCAGTTCTTC.

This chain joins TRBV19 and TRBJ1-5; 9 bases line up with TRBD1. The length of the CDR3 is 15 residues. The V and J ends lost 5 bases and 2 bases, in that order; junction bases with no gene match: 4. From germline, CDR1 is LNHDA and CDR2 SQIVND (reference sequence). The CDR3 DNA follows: TGTGCCAGTAGTGAGACAGGGGGAGGCAATCAGCCCCAGCATTTT. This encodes CASSETGGGNQPQHF.

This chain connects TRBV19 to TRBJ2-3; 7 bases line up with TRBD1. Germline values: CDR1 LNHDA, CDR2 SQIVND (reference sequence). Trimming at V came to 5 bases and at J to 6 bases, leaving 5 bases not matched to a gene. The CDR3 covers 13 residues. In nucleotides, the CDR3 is TGTGCCAGTAGTGCCGAACAGGGGGATACGCAGTATTTT. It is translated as CASSAEQGDTQYF. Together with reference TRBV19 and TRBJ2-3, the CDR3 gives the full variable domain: DGGITQSPKYLFRKEGQNVTLSCEQNLNHDAMYWYRQDPGQGLRLIYYSQIVNDFQKGDIAEGYSVSREKKESFPLTVTSAQKNPTAFYLCASSAEQGDTQYFGPGTRLTVL.

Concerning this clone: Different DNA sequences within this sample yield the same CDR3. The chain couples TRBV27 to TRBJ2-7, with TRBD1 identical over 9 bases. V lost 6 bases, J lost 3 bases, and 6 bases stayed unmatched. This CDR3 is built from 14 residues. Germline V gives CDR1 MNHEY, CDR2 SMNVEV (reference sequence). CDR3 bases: TGTGCCAGCAGCCCATCGACAGGGGGCTACGAGCAGTACTTC. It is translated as CASSPSTGGYEQYF.

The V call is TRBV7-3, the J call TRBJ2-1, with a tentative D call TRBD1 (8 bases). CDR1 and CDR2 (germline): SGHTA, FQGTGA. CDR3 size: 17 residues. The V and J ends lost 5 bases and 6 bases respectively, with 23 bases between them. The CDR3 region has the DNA TGTGCCAGCAGCACAGGGGGGGCGATGGGTCCGGCCAATGAGCAGTTCTTC. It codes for CASSTGGAMGPANEQFF.

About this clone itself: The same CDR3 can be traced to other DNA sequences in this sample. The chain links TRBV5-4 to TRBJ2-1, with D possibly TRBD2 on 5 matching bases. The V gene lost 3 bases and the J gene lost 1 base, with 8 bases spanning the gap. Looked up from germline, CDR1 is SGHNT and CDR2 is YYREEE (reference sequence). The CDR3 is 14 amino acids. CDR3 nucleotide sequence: TGTGCCAGCAGCTCGAGCGGTTCCTACAATGAGCAGTTCTTC. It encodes CASSSSGSYNEQFF.

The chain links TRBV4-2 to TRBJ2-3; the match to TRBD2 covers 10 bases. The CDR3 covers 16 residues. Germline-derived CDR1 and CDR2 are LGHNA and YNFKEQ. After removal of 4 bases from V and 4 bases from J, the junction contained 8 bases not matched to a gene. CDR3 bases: TGTGCCAGCAGCCCAACGACTAGCGGGTTCGCAGATACGCAGTATTTT. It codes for CASSPTTSGFADTQYF.

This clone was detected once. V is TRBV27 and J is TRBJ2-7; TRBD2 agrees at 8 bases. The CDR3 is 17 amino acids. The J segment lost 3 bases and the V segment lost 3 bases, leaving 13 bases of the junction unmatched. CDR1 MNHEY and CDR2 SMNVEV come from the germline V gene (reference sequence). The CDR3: CASSFSPRQREIYEQYF. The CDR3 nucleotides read TGTGCCAGCAGTTTCTCGCCCCGGCAGCGGGAGATCTACGAGCAGTACTTC.

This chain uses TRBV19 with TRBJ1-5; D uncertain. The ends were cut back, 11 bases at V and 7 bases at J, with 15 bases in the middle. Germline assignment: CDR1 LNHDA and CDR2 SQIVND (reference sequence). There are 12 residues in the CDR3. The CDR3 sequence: CAGSGLGQPQHF. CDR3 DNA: TGTGCCGGGAGTGGATTGGGGCAGCCCCAGCATTTT.

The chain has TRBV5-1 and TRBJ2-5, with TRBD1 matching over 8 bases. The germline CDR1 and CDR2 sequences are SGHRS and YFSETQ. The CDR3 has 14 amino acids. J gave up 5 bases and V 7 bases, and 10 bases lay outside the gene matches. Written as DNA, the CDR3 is TGCGCCAGCCGCTCCCCAGGGGGCGGTGAGACCCAGTACTTC. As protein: CASRSPGGGETQYF.

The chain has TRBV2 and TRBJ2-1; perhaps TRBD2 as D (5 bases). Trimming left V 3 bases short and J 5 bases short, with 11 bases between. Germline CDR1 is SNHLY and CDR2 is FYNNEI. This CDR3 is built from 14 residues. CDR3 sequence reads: CASSDSRRDNEQFF. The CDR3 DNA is TGTGCCAGCAGTGACTCGCGGCGGGACAATGAGCAGTTCTTC.

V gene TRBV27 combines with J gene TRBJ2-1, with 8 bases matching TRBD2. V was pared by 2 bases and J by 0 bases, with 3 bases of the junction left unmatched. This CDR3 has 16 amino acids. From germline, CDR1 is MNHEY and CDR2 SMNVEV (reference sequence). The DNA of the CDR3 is TGTGCCAGCAGTTTAAACGGGAGGGTCTCCTACAATGAGCAGTTCTTC. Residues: CASSLNGRVSYNEQFF.

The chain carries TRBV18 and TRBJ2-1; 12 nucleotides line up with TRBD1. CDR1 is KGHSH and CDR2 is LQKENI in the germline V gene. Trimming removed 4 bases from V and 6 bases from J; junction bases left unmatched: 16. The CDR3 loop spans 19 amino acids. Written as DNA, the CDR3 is TGTGCCAGCTCACTCGGGACAGGGGGCGTTGAGGTATGGATCAATGAGCAGTTCTTC. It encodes CASSLGTGGVEVWINEQFF. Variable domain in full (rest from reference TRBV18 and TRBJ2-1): NAGVMQNPRHLVRRRGQEARLRCSPMKGHSHVYWYRQLPEEGLKFMVYLQKENIIDESGMPKERFSAEFPKEGPSILRIQQVVRGDSAAYFCASSLGTGGVEVWINEQFFGPGTRLTVL.

CDR3 bases: TGTGCCTGGAGTCTCGCAAGCGGGGGGCCTCCCGAGCAGTACTTC. Encoded protein: CAWSLASGGPPEQYF. The rearrangement uses TRBV30 and TRBJ2-7, with 9 bases identical to TRBD2. The CDR3 is made up of 15 amino acids. Unmatched junction bases numbered 11, after V lost 2 bases and J lost 6 bases. CDR1 and CDR2 (germline): GTSNPN, SVGIG (reference sequence).

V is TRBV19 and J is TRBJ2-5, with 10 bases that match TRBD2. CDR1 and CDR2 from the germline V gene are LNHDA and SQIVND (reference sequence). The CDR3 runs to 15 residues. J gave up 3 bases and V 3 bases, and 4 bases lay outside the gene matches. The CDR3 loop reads CASSIEAGGEETQYF. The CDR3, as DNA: TGTGCCAGTAGTATCGAAGCGGGGGGGGAAGAGACCCAGTACTTC.

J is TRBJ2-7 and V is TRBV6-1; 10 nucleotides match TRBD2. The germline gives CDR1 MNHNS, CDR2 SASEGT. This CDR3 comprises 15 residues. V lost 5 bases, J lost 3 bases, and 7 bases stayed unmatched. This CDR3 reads CASSSLAGVGYEQYF. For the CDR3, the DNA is TGTGCCAGCAGTTCCCTAGCGGGAGTGGGCTACGAGCAGTACTTC.

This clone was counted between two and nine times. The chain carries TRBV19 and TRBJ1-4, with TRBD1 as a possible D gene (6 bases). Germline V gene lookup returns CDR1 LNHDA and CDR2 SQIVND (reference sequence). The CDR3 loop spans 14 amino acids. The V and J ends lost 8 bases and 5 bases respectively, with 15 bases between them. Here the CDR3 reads CASGPGHQNEKLFF. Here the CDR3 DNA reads TGTGCCAGTGGACCGGGACACCAGAATGAAAAACTGTTTTTT.

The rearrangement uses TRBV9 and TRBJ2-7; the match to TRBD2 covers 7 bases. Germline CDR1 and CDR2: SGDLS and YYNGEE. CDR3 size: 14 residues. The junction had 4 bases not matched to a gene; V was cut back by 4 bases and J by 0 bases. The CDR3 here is CASSPIAGSYEQYF. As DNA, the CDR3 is TGTGCCAGCAGCCCCATAGCGGGCTCCTACGAGCAGTACTTC.

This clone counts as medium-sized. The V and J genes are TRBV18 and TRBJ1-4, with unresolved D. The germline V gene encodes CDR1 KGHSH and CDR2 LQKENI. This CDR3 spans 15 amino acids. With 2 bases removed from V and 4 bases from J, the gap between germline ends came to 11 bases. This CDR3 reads CASSPITARNEKLFF. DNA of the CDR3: TGTGCCAGCTCACCAATCACAGCTCGTAATGAAAAACTGTTTTTT. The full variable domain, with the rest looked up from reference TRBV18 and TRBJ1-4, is NAGVMQNPRHLVRRRGQEARLRCSPMKGHSHVYWYRQLPEEGLKFMVYLQKENIIDESGMPKERFSAEFPKEGPSILRIQQVVRGDSAAYFCASSPITARNEKLFFGSGTQLSVL.